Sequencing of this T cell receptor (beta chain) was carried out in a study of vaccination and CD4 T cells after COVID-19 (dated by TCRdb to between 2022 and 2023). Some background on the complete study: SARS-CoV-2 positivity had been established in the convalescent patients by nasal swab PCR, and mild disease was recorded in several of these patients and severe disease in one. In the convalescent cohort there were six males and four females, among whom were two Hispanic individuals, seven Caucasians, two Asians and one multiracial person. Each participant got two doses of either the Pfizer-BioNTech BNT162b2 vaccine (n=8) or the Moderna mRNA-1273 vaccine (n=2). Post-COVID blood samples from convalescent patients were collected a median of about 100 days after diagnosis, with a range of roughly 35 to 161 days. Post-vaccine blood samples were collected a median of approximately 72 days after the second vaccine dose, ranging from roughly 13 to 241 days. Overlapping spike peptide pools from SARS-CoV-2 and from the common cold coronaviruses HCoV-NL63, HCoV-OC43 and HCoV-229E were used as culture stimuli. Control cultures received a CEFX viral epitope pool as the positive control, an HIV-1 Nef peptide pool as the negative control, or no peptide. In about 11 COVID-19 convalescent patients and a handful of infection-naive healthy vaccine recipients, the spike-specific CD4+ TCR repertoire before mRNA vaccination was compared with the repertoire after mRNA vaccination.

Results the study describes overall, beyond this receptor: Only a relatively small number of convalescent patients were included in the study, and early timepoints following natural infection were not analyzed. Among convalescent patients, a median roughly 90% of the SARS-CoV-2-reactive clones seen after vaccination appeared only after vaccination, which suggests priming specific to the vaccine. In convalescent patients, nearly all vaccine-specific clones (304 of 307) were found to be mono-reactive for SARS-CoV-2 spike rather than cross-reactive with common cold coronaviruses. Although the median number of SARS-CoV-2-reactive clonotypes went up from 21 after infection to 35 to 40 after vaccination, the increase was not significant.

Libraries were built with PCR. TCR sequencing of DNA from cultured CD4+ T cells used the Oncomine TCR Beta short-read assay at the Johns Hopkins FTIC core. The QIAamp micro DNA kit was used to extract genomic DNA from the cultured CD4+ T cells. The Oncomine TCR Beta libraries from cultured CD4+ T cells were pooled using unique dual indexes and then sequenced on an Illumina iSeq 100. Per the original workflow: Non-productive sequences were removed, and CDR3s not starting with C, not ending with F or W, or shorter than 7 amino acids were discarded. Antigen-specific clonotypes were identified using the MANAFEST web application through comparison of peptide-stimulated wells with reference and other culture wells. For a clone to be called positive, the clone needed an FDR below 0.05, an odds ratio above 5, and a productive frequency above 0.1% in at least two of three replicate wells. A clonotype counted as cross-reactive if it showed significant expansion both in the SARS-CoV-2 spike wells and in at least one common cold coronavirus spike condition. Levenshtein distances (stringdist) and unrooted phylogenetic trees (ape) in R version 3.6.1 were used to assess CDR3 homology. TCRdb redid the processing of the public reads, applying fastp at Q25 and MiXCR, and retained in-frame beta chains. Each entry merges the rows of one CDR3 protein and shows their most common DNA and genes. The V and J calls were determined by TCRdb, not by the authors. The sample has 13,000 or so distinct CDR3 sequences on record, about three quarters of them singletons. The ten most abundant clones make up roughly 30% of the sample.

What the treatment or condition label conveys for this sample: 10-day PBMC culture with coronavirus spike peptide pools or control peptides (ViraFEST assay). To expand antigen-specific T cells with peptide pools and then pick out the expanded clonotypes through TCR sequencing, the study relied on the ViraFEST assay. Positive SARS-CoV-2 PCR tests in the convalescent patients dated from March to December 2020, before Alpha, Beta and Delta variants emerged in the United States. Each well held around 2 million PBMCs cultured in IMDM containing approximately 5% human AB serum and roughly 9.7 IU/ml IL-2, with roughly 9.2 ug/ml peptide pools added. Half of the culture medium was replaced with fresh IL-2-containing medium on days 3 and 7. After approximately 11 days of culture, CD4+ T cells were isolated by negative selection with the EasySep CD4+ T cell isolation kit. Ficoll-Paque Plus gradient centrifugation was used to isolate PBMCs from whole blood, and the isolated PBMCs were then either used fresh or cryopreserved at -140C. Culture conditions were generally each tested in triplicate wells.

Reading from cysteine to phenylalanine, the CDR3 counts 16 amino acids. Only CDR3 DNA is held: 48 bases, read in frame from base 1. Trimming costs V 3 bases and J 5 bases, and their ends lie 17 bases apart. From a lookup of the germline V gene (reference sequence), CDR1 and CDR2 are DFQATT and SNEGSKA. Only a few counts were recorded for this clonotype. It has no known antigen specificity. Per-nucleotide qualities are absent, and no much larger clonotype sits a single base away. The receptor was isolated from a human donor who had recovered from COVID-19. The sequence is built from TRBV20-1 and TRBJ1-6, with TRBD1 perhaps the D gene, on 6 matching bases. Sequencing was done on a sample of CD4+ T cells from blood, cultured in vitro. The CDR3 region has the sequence CSARDPNGGHNSPLHF. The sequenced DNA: TGCAGTGCTAGGGATCCCAACGGGGGGCATAATTCACCCCTCCACTTT.